One and the same sample provided the 5 T cell receptor beta chains below, sequenced in a study of cytomegalovirus exposure and HLA in healthy donors. Sequenced by immunoSEQ multiplex PCR; TCRdb stores in-frame clones only, minus some. The table includes over 75,000 clones, 85% detected once. The specimen was PBMCs. Receptors originate from a man aged 18 to 29 in good health and CMV-seropositive.

The sample holds a few counts of this clone. The rearrangement links TRBV19 to TRBJ1-2; a weak D match, TRBD1 (5 bases). Deletions cut 6 bases from V and 7 bases from J, with 15 bases between. The CDR3 is made up of 13 amino acids. Germline CDR1 is LNHDA and CDR2 is SQIVND (reference sequence). The CDR3 loop is CASSQGEGLGYTF. The DNA of the CDR3 is TGTGCCAGTAGCCAAGGTGAGGGACTTGGCTACACCTTC.

The chain employs TRBV18 and TRBJ1-4; 7 bases are a match to TRBD1. Germline lookup yields CDR1 KGHSH and CDR2 LQKENI. The CDR3 has 15 amino acids. J lost 6 bases, V lost 6 bases, and 10 bases had no gene match. DNA for the CDR3: TGTGCCAGCTCCCGGGGGGGACAGAGATATGAAAAACTGTTTTTT. It encodes CASSRGGQRYEKLFF.

This clone was seen a few times. This rearrangement joins TRBV6-5 to TRBJ2-3; 12 nucleotides align to TRBD2. The CDR3 is made up of 15 amino acids. The germline CDR1 and CDR2 sequences are MNHEY and SVGAGI. The V gene end was trimmed by 6 bases and the J gene end by 6 bases; junction bases not matched to a gene: 7. CDR3 in amino acids: CASSQLAGGGDTQYF. CDR3 bases: TGTGCCAGCAGCCAACTAGCGGGAGGCGGGGATACGCAGTATTTT.

The chain employs TRBV27 and TRBJ2-3; 8 nucleotides line up with TRBD1. CDR3 length: 18 amino acids. Germline loops: CDR1 MNHEY, CDR2 SMNVEV (reference sequence). The J segment lost 5 bases and the V segment lost 5 bases, leaving 18 bases of the junction unmatched. CDR3 nucleotide sequence: TGTGCCAGCAGTCCCTACCCCCGACAGGGGATAAGGGAAGATACGCAGTATTTT. It specifies CASSPYPRQGIREDTQYF.

The genes are TRBV6-5 and TRBJ1-1, with a possible D match to TRBD1 (6 bases). This CDR3 has 12 amino acids. Germline values: CDR1 MNHEY, CDR2 SVGAGI. V lost 7 bases and J lost 7, with 13 bases in between. The CDR3 loop is CASKGGAGEAFF. The CDR3 bases are TGTGCCAGCAAGGGGGGGGCCGGTGAAGCTTTCTTT.